Listed below are T cell receptor beta chains from one sample, sequenced in a study of CD8+CD57+ T cells in acquired aplastic anemia. TCRdb re-analysed the reads in MiXCR, keeping a single row per CDR3 protein. The table records 200,000 to 250,000 distinct CDR3 sequences, roughly 45% of them present only once. The sample taken for sequencing was sorted CD4+, CD8+, or CD8+CD57+ T cells (not recorded which) from PBMCs. The receptors derive from a human donor with aplastic anemia. Each CDR3 is given with its conserved first and last residue. D genes are given only for firm matches. Size is omitted from some rows. Given values are once, few, many or a class for expanded clones.

TRBJ1-4 | . | many | TRBV20-1 | TGCAGTTACAGGGACGGGATCGATGAAAAACTGTTTTTT | CSYRDGIDEKLFF
TRBJ2-7 | . | . | TRBV19 | TGTGCCAGTAGTATGCGTGGGGGCGCCTACGAGCAGTACTTC | CASSMRGGAYEQYF
TRBJ2-3 | TRBD2 | . | TRBV15 | TGTGCCACCAGCAACCGGGGGGGAACAGATACGCAGTATTTT | CATSNRGGTDTQYF
TRBJ2-2 | . | . | TRBV5-5 | TGTGCCAGCAGGGGGGGCCGGACCGGGGAGCTGTTTTTT | CASRGGRTGELFF
TRBJ2-7 | . | . | TRBV19 | TGTGCCAGTAGTCAACAGGCGGCGCCCTACGAGCAGTACTTC | CASSQQAAPYEQYF
TRBJ1-5 | TRBD1 | many | TRBV6-1 | TGTGCCAGCACCAGGGACAGGATTAGCAATCAGCCCCAGCATTTT | CASTRDRISNQPQHF
TRBJ2-3 | . | many | TRBV20-1 | TGCAGTGCTAGAGATCTGGTAGCCGTCACAGATACGCAGTATTTT | CSARDLVAVTDTQYF
TRBJ2-1 | . | . | TRBV7-9 | TGTGCCAGCTTGGCAGGATCACGCGGTGAGCAGTTCTTC | CASLAGSRGEQFF
TRBJ2-3 | TRBD2 | . | TRBV7-3 | TGTGCCAGCAGCCACGGCCGGGGGGTAGAGGAGCAGTATTTT | CASSHGRGVEEQYF
TRBJ2-7 | . | . | TRBV2 | TGTGCCAGCAGTAGAGATTATCCCTACGAGCAGTACTTC | CASSRDYPYEQYF
TRBJ2-7 | TRBD2 | many | TRBV15 | TGTGCCACCAGCAGAGATCGGGCGGGGGGCCTCTACGAGCAGTACTTC | CATSRDRAGGLYEQYF
TRBJ1-5 | . | many | TRBV5-1 | TGCGCCAGCAGCTTGTGGGGGGCAGGTCAGCCCCAGCATTTT | CASSLWGAGQPQHF
TRBJ1-2 | . | . | TRBV2 | TGTGCCAGCAGTGAATACCCCGGACAGACCTTC | CASSEYPGQTF
TRBJ1-2 | . | . | TRBV20-1 | TGCAGTGCTAGAGGCTCCCCGGGTCGGGATGGCTACACCTTC | CSARGSPGRDGYTF
TRBJ1-4 | . | . | TRBV19 | TGTGCCAGTACGACAGGCCCTAATGAAAAACTGTTTTTT | CASTTGPNEKLFF
TRBJ1-4 | . | . | TRBV19 | TGTGCCAGTAGTACGGGCCCCCGACTAACAGGGGAAAAACTGTTTTTT | CASSTGPRLTGEKLFF
TRBJ2-5 | . | once | TRBV7-9 | TGCGCCAGCAGCCTAGATGGGAGTAGAAAGGGAGAGACCCAGTACTTC | CASSLDGSRKGETQYF
TRBJ2-1 | . | many | TRBV20-1 | TGCAGTGCTAGAGATCGTCCGACTTCAGCGTCCTACAATGAGCAGTTCTTC | CSARDRPTSASYNEQFF
TRBJ2-7 | TRBD1 | . | TRBV24-1 | TGTGCCACCCGGGACAGGGCTCACGAGCAGTACTTC | CATRDRAHEQYF
TRBJ1-2 | . | few | TRBV6-1 | TGTGCCAGCAGTGAAGCTGCCCCGGGTTATACGGGTTTTGGCTACACCTTC | CASSEAAPGYTGFGYTF
TRBJ2-3 | . | many | TRBV7-2 | TGTGCCAGCAGCTTAGTGGAGGGCCGGCGGATCACAGATACGCAGTATTTT | CASSLVEGRRITDTQYF
TRBJ1-1 | . | many | TRBV5-1 | TGCGCCAGCAGTCCTCCTAACAGGGAGAACACTGAAGCTTTCTTT | CASSPPNRENTEAFF
TRBJ1-3 | . | many | TRBV10-3 | TGTGCCATCAGTGAGAGAGGGGGATCTGGAAACACCATATATTTT | CAISERGGSGNTIYF
TRBJ2-1 | . | . | TRBV29-1 | TGCAGCGTTGAAATGCCGGGGAGGTGGGATGAGCAGTTCTTC | CSVEMPGRWDEQFF
TRBJ1-6 | . | . | TRBV2 | TGTGCCAGCAAGGAGGGGTCAGTTTCACCCCTCCACTTT | CASKEGSVSPLHF
TRBJ2-6 | . | . | TRBV12-3/TRBV12-4 | TGTGCCAGCAGTCCCGACGGGGGATGTCTCTCCGGGGCCAACGTCCTGACTTTC | CASSPDGGCLSGANVLTF
TRBJ1-1 | TRBD1 | many | TRBV2 | TGTGCCAGCTCCCCCGAGAGGGGGCCTCAAGCTTTCTTT | CASSPERGPQAFF
TRBJ2-1 | . | . | TRBV24-1 | TGTGCCACCAGTGGGGGCCGGGGTGAGCAGTTCTTC | CATSGGRGEQFF
TRBJ2-3 | . | . | TRBV9 | TGTGCCAGCAGCGCACCTGGCACAGATACGCAGTATTTT | CASSAPGTDTQYF
TRBJ2-7 | TRBD1 | . | TRBV7-9 | TGTGCCAGCAGCTTTCAGGGGGTACTGTGGTACGAGCAGTACTTC | CASSFQGVLWYEQYF
TRBJ2-2 | . | many | TRBV6-4 | TGTGCCAGCAGTAGGGACGGAGCGAACACCGGGGAGCTGTTTTTT | CASSRDGANTGELFF
TRBJ2-5 | TRBD2 | . | TRBV25-1 | TGCGCCAGCAGTCCGCGGGGGGCATATAGGGGGACCCAGTACTTC | CASSPRGAYRGTQYF
TRBJ2-5 | . | many | TRBV11-2 | TGTGCCAGCAGCTTAGGGGCCCCGAAAGAGACCCAGTACTTC | CASSLGAPKETQYF
TRBJ1-2 | . | many | TRBV11-1 | TGTGCCAGCAGCCGGAGGGGGGACTATGGCTACACCTTC | CASSRRGDYGYTF
TRBJ1-6 | . | many | TRBV2 | TGTGCCAGCAGTCCCCCCACAGGCGTGGATTCACCCCTCCACTTT | CASSPPTGVDSPLHF
TRBJ2-6 | . | many | TRBV9 | TGTGCCAGCAGCCCCCCCCAGGGAGCCGGGGCCAACGTCCTGACTTTC | CASSPPQGAGANVLTF
TRBJ1-2 | . | . | TRBV7-2 | TGTGCCAGCAGCTTAACGGTTGGCGATGGCTACACCTTC | CASSLTVGDGYTF
TRBJ2-7 | . | . | TRBV7-9 | TGTGCCAGCAGCCACAACACCTACGAGCAGTACTTC | CASSHNTYEQYF
TRBJ1-4 | . | . | TRBV5-1 | TGCGCCAGCAGCTTGGGGGGCCCTAATGAAAAACTGTTTTTT | CASSLGGPNEKLFF
TRBJ1-5 | . | . | TRBV10-3 | TGTGCCATCCGACAGAGAGTGGGGCAGCCCCAGCATTTT | CAIRQRVGQPQHF
TRBJ2-3 | . | many | TRBV30 | TGTGCCTTATCAATGGGTGATCCCACAGATACGCAGTATTTT | CALSMGDPTDTQYF
TRBJ1-1 | . | many | TRBV5-1 | TGCGCCAGCAGCTCGATCGGGGGAATGAACACTGCAGCTTTCTTT | CASSSIGGMNTAAFF
TRBJ2-3 | TRBD1 | . | TRBV25-1 | TGTGCCAGCAGTACAGGACAGGTTTCAGATACGCAGTATTTT | CASSTGQVSDTQYF
TRBJ2-7 | TRBD2 | . | TRBV15 | TGTGCCACCAGCAGAGGGCGGACTAGCGGTACCTACGAGCAGTACTTC | CATSRGRTSGTYEQYF
TRBJ1-2 | TRBD1 | many | TRBV12-3/TRBV12-4 | TGTGCCAGCAGTTCCCGGACAGGGAAAGGCTACACCTTC | CASSSRTGKGYTF
TRBJ2-7 | . | . | TRBV20-1 | TGCAGTGCCTTCGAGGGGCAGTGGGCCTACGAGCAGTACTTC | CSAFEGQWAYEQYF
TRBJ2-3 | TRBD1 | . | TRBV4-1 | TGCGCCAGCAGCCAAGGGACAGGGAACACAGATACGCAGTATTTT | CASSQGTGNTDTQYF
TRBJ2-3 | TRBD2 | many | TRBV9 | TGTGCCAGCAGCGTAGATTTGCGGGGGGGCCAAGATACGCAGTATTTT | CASSVDLRGGQDTQYF
TRBJ1-1 | TRBD1 | many | TRBV6-5 | TGTGCCAGCAGTAGACAGGGTACCACTGAAGCTTTCTTT | CASSRQGTTEAFF
TRBJ2-7 | . | . | TRBV2 | TGTGCCAGCAGTGTAGGTCGGGCAGGCTACGAGCAGTACTTC | CASSVGRAGYEQYF